This paragraph reports one T cell receptor beta chain. The specificity of this receptor is unknown. Base-call qualities are not available, and no considerably larger clone is one nucleotide away. A distance of 13 bases separates the germline ends of V and J, which lose 4 bases and 2 bases respectively. Based on the germline V gene, the CDR1 and CDR2 sequences are SGHRS and YFSETQ. Including cysteine and phenylalanine, the CDR3 has 15 amino acids. Just the 45-base CDR3 DNA is kept, in frame starting at base 1. These data belong to a study of blood T cell repertoires in COVID-19 (dated by TCRdb to the early 2020s). About the investigation overall: The collaborator samples originated in the United States, Italy and Spain and spanned the acute and convalescent phases of COVID-19. The material from the prospective study consisted of cDNA or gDNA derived from T cells, B-cell-depleted T cells, or PBMCs. Subjects who had been exposed to COVID-19, were actively infected with it, or had recovered from it provided the deeply sampled blood TCRbeta repertoires that made up the dataset. The repertoires were made available in a free public database intended to serve as a resource for research on the immune response to SARS-CoV-2. Samples were obtained from the ongoing ImmuneRACE study (first 160 participants) and from some 1,200 subjects provided by 6 global collaborators. A de-identified subject ID, COVID-19 status, age in years and sex were almost always included in the sample metadata. Where available, HLA class I and class II types were taken from metadata supplied by the sample provider and were not determined by assay-based typing.

Enrolling through a virtual design, the prospective study's participants ranged in age from roughly 18 to 90 years and lived across roughly 23 United States geographic areas. To assign participants to cohorts, the prospective study relied on clinical history that participants themselves reported in a screening survey and a study questionnaire. A participant counted as exposed if, within 2 weeks of entering the study, that participant had been in contact with someone who had a PCR-confirmed or clinician-diagnosed COVID-19 case. Mobile phlebotomists in the prospective study collected whole blood, serum and a nasopharyngeal or oropharyngeal swab from every participant. Prospective study participants could optionally give additional blood draws and questionnaires over an approximately 2-month period. Before DNA extraction, prospective study blood samples were shipped either frozen or at room temperature.

General study outcomes and caveats: The quantity of clinical and demographic metadata differed by source and by participant and was supplied without curation.

TCRbeta CDR3 regions were amplified from genomic DNA using the immunoSEQ Assay, a bias-controlled multiplex PCR. The original pipeline was this. Nucleated cell counts per sample were estimated from amplification of reference gene primers within the assay. To quantify the absolute abundance of each unique TCRbeta CDR3 rearrangement, sequence reads were collapsed and filtered. For each sample, productive Simpson clonality was calculated as the square root of Simpson's diversity index over productive rearrangements. TCRdb's version of the immuneACCESS table is confined to in-frame rearrangements and falls short of the full clone set. An unresolved V gene accounts for under half of the shortfall where checked; the remainder is of unknown origin. V, J and clone size derive from that table, while D and trimming were established from the DNA sequence. A total of around 140,000 clones appear in this sample, 87% of them only once. The ten largest clones take up 3.5% to 4.5% of the sample.

Sequenced material: PBMCs or T cells enriched from blood (not recorded which). The TCR originated in a woman aged 40-49 years who had been exposed to COVID-19. Recombination connected TRBV5-1 to TRBJ1-3, and TRBD1 may be the D gene, going by 6 matching bases. The DNA sequence reads TGCGCCAGCAGCGCACAGGGAGCGACTGGAAACACCATATATTTT. This yields the protein CASSAQGATGNTIYF.